The rows below give T cell receptor beta chains drawn from one sample of a study of blood T cell repertoires in COVID-19. Using immunoSEQ multiplex PCR, the repertoire was profiled, and TCRdb retains in-frame clones only, with some absent. Among some 110,000 clones listed, roughly 80% were seen once. The sequencing input was peripheral blood. The receptors come from a woman between 70 and 85 years old with acute or convalescent COVID-19. Both conserved end residues are part of each CDR3. The order of the fields is J gene, clone size, V gene, D gene, CDR3 protein, CDR3 DNA. D genes are given only for firm matches. Size is omitted from some rows. Given values are once, few, many or a class for expanded clones.

J gene: TRBJ2-3; clone size: -; V gene: TRBV6-2/TRBV6-3; D gene: TRBD2; CDR3 protein: CASRPSGVTDTQYF; CDR3 DNA: TGTGCCAGCAGGCCTAGCGGTGTCACAGATACGCAGTATTTT
J gene: TRBJ2-7; clone size: -; V gene: TRBV29-1; D gene: TRBD1; CDR3 protein: CSGTGTGGYEQYF; CDR3 DNA: TGCAGCGGCACCGGGACAGGAGGCTACGAGCAGTACTTC
J gene: TRBJ2-5; clone size: once; V gene: TRBV11-3; D gene: -; CDR3 protein: CASSLNGETQYF; CDR3 DNA: TGTGCCAGCAGCTTAAACGGAGAGACCCAGTACTTC
J gene: TRBJ1-6; clone size: -; V gene: TRBV7-8; D gene: -; CDR3 protein: CASSLSTWGGASSPLHF; CDR3 DNA: TGTGCCAGCAGCTTATCCACATGGGGGGGGGCGAGTTCACCCCTCCACTTT
J gene: TRBJ1-6; clone size: -; V gene: TRBV5-1; D gene: -; CDR3 protein: CASSLEATRNNSPLHF; CDR3 DNA: TGCGCCAGCAGCTTGGAAGCCACCAGGAATAATTCACCCCTCCACTTT
J gene: TRBJ2-1; clone size: -; V gene: TRBV4-3; D gene: -; CDR3 protein: CASSQDIGLYNEQFF; CDR3 DNA: TGCGCCAGCAGCCAAGATATTGGTCTATACAATGAGCAGTTCTTC
J gene: TRBJ2-7; clone size: -; V gene: TRBV6-2/TRBV6-3; D gene: -; CDR3 protein: CASSPEIYEQYF; CDR3 DNA: TGTGCCAGCAGCCCAGAGATCTACGAGCAGTACTTC
J gene: TRBJ2-2; clone size: -; V gene: TRBV2; D gene: -; CDR3 protein: CATKGSRVPTGELFF; CDR3 DNA: TGTGCCACCAAGGGGTCCAGGGTCCCCACCGGGGAGCTGTTTTTT
J gene: TRBJ1-6; clone size: few; V gene: TRBV3-1/TRBV3-2; D gene: TRBD1; CDR3 protein: CASSQDQGTALGPLHF; CDR3 DNA: TGTGCCAGCAGCCAAGATCAAGGGACAGCCCTGGGACCCCTCCACTTT
J gene: TRBJ2-7; clone size: -; V gene: TRBV12-5; D gene: -; CDR3 protein: CASGLVLGGASSYEQYF; CDR3 DNA: TGTGCTAGTGGTTTGGTACTGGGCGGGGCTAGCTCCTACGAGCAGTACTTC
J gene: TRBJ2-5; clone size: -; V gene: TRBV28; D gene: -; CDR3 protein: CASSLGAGVETQYF; CDR3 DNA: TGTGCCAGCAGTTTGGGGGCGGGTGTAGAGACCCAGTACTTC
J gene: TRBJ1-4; clone size: -; V gene: TRBV19; D gene: TRBD1; CDR3 protein: CASSWTGVGEKLFF; CDR3 DNA: TGTGCCAGTAGCTGGACAGGGGTTGGTGAAAAACTGTTTTTT
J gene: TRBJ2-1; clone size: -; V gene: TRBV7-9; D gene: -; CDR3 protein: CASSSTEGVNEQFF; CDR3 DNA: TGTGCCAGCAGCTCCACAGAAGGTGTCAATGAGCAGTTCTTC
J gene: TRBJ1-2; clone size: few; V gene: TRBV7-2; D gene: -; CDR3 protein: CASSSTAAAYGYTF; CDR3 DNA: TGTGCCAGCAGCTCTACAGCGGCAGCCTATGGCTACACCTTC
J gene: TRBJ2-3; clone size: -; V gene: TRBV7-9; D gene: -; CDR3 protein: CASSPSSAGVADTQYF; CDR3 DNA: TGTGCCAGCAGCCCGAGTAGCGCCGGAGTGGCAGATACGCAGTATTTT
J gene: TRBJ2-5; clone size: -; V gene: TRBV12-3/TRBV12-4; D gene: -; CDR3 protein: CASSFSQQETQYF; CDR3 DNA: TGTGCCAGCAGTTTTAGCCAACAAGAGACCCAGTACTTC
J gene: TRBJ2-5; clone size: -; V gene: TRBV7-9; D gene: -; CDR3 protein: CASSSFGTQETQYF; CDR3 DNA: TGTGCCAGCAGCTCGTTTGGGACTCAAGAGACCCAGTACTTC
J gene: TRBJ1-4; clone size: -; V gene: TRBV19; D gene: TRBD1; CDR3 protein: CASSGGTGGHSVNEKLFF; CDR3 DNA: TGTGCCAGTAGTGGCGGGACAGGGGGCCATTCGGTGAATGAAAAACTGTTTTTT
J gene: TRBJ1-6; clone size: -; V gene: TRBV4-2; D gene: -; CDR3 protein: CASSQVGRTDYNSPLHF; CDR3 DNA: TGTGCCAGCAGCCAAGTCGGGCGGACAGATTATAATTCACCCCTCCACTTT
J gene: TRBJ2-2; clone size: -; V gene: TRBV4-3; D gene: TRBD2; CDR3 protein: CASTGLAGNANTGELFF; CDR3 DNA: TGCGCCAGTACGGGACTAGCGGGCAACGCGAACACCGGGGAGCTGTTTTTT
J gene: TRBJ1-2; clone size: -; V gene: TRBV5-1; D gene: TRBD1; CDR3 protein: CASSTGDSRGYTF; CDR3 DNA: TGCGCCAGCAGCACCGGGGACAGCCGAGGGTACACCTTC
J gene: TRBJ2-4; clone size: -; V gene: TRBV9; D gene: TRBD1; CDR3 protein: CASSVAHGQGANIQYF; CDR3 DNA: TGTGCCAGCAGCGTAGCTCACGGACAGGGGGCGAACATTCAGTACTTC
J gene: TRBJ1-3; clone size: -; V gene: TRBV5-6; D gene: -; CDR3 protein: CASSRGRGGVSGNTIYF; CDR3 DNA: TGTGCCAGCAGCCGGGGTAGGGGGGGAGTCTCCGGAAACACCATATATTTT
J gene: TRBJ2-7; clone size: -; V gene: TRBV6-5; D gene: -; CDR3 protein: CASSSYYEQYF; CDR3 DNA: TGTGCCAGCAGTTCCTATTACGAGCAGTACTTC
J gene: TRBJ2-1; clone size: -; V gene: TRBV12-3/TRBV12-4; D gene: TRBD1; CDR3 protein: CASSPDRVYEQFF; CDR3 DNA: TGTGCCAGCAGCCCGGACAGGGTCTATGAGCAGTTCTTC
J gene: TRBJ1-1; clone size: -; V gene: TRBV20-1; D gene: -; CDR3 protein: CSASFGGVNTEAFF; CDR3 DNA: TGCAGTGCCAGTTTTGGAGGGGTGAACACTGAAGCTTTCTTT
J gene: TRBJ1-5; clone size: few; V gene: TRBV6-2/TRBV6-3; D gene: -; CDR3 protein: CASSYRGNQPQHF; CDR3 DNA: TGTGCCAGCAGTTACAGAGGCAATCAGCCCCAGCATTTT
J gene: TRBJ2-1; clone size: -; V gene: TRBV11-2; D gene: TRBD2; CDR3 protein: CASAKGLALSSSYNEQFF; CDR3 DNA: TGTGCCAGTGCTAAGGGACTAGCGCTCTCCAGCTCCTACAATGAGCAGTTCTTC
J gene: TRBJ2-7; clone size: -; V gene: TRBV4-1; D gene: -; CDR3 protein: CASSQGTGRYEQYF; CDR3 DNA: TGCGCCAGCAGCCAAGGTACAGGGCGGTACGAGCAGTACTTC
J gene: TRBJ2-3; clone size: -; V gene: TRBV3-1/TRBV3-2; D gene: TRBD1; CDR3 protein: CASSLPVQGVSTDTQYF; CDR3 DNA: TGTGCCAGCAGCCTACCCGTACAGGGGGTTAGCACAGATACGCAGTATTTT
J gene: TRBJ1-2; clone size: few; V gene: TRBV7-9; D gene: -; CDR3 protein: CASSGSQGNYGYTF; CDR3 DNA: TGTGCCAGCAGCGGGTCACAGGGAAACTATGGCTACACCTTC
J gene: TRBJ2-2; clone size: -; V gene: TRBV9; D gene: -; CDR3 protein: CASSVVGQNTGELFF; CDR3 DNA: TGTGCCAGCAGCGTAGTAGGACAGAACACCGGGGAGCTGTTTTTT
J gene: TRBJ2-7; clone size: -; V gene: TRBV7-2; D gene: TRBD2; CDR3 protein: CASSQSGGPYEQYF; CDR3 DNA: TGTGCCAGCAGCCAAAGCGGGGGGCCCTACGAGCAGTACTTC
J gene: TRBJ1-2; clone size: few; V gene: TRBV4-3; D gene: TRBD1; CDR3 protein: CASSQDRDRGLGNYGYTF; CDR3 DNA: TGCGCCAGCAGCCAAGACAGGGACAGGGGGCTCGGGAACTATGGCTACACCTTC
J gene: TRBJ1-4; clone size: few; V gene: TRBV5-1; D gene: -; CDR3 protein: CASSLGTTAEKLFF; CDR3 DNA: TGCGCCAGCAGCTTGGGGACGACAGCGGAAAAACTGTTTTTT
J gene: TRBJ2-3; clone size: once; V gene: TRBV28; D gene: TRBD2; CDR3 protein: CASRREGPQYF; CDR3 DNA: TGTGCCAGCAGACGGGAGGGCCCGCAGTATTTT
J gene: TRBJ1-1; clone size: -; V gene: TRBV4-2; D gene: TRBD1; CDR3 protein: CASSPTGAPGGTEAFF; CDR3 DNA: TGTGCCAGCAGCCCGACAGGGGCCCCTGGGGGCACTGAAGCTTTCTTT
J gene: TRBJ2-1; clone size: -; V gene: TRBV9; D gene: TRBD2; CDR3 protein: CASSLGLAGGGVEQFF; CDR3 DNA: TGTGCCAGCAGCCTTGGACTAGCGGGGGGCGGGGTTGAGCAGTTCTTC
J gene: TRBJ2-3; clone size: -; V gene: TRBV29-1; D gene: TRBD2; CDR3 protein: CSVEDRSSKQRETIPDTQYF; CDR3 DNA: TGCAGCGTTGAAGATCGGAGCTCGAAGCAGCGGGAGACCATCCCAGATACGCAGTATTTT
J gene: TRBJ1-2; clone size: -; V gene: TRBV19; D gene: TRBD1; CDR3 protein: CASSIVRQGAIYGYTF; CDR3 DNA: TGTGCCAGTAGTATAGTTCGACAGGGGGCGATCTATGGCTACACCTTC
J gene: TRBJ1-1; clone size: -; V gene: TRBV5-6; D gene: -; CDR3 protein: CATGGPGNTEAFF; CDR3 DNA: TGTGCCACGGGGGGCCCAGGGAACACTGAAGCTTTCTTT
J gene: TRBJ2-7; clone size: -; V gene: TRBV6-2/TRBV6-3; D gene: -; CDR3 protein: CASSLEGGLQYF; CDR3 DNA: TGTGCCAGCAGCTTGGAGGGGGGGCTGCAGTACTTC
J gene: TRBJ1-2; clone size: once; V gene: TRBV29-1; D gene: -; CDR3 protein: CSVEGRGGKDYGYTF; CDR3 DNA: TGCAGCGTTGAAGGGCGGGGGGGGAAAGACTATGGCTACACCTTC
J gene: TRBJ1-2; clone size: -; V gene: TRBV11-2; D gene: -; CDR3 protein: CASSLVNEGYTF; CDR3 DNA: TGTGCCAGCAGCTTAGTTAACGAGGGCTACACCTTC
J gene: TRBJ2-7; clone size: -; V gene: TRBV2; D gene: -; CDR3 protein: CASSELGGRDNNHEQYF; CDR3 DNA: TGTGCCAGCAGTGAATTGGGCGGCCGGGACAATAACCACGAGCAGTACTTC
J gene: TRBJ1-3; clone size: -; V gene: TRBV19; D gene: TRBD1; CDR3 protein: CASSVPGTVSGNTIYF; CDR3 DNA: TGTGCCAGTAGTGTACCCGGGACAGTCTCTGGAAACACCATATATTTT
J gene: TRBJ1-6; clone size: -; V gene: TRBV19; D gene: TRBD1; CDR3 protein: CASSPRTGRLSNSPLHF; CDR3 DNA: TGTGCCAGTAGCCCTAGGACAGGGAGGCTGTCTAATTCACCCCTCCACTTT
J gene: TRBJ2-7; clone size: -; V gene: TRBV5-1; D gene: TRBD1; CDR3 protein: CASSRAGGAVRNEQYF; CDR3 DNA: TGCGCCAGCAGCCGGGCAGGGGGCGCGGTGCGGAACGAGCAGTACTTC
J gene: TRBJ2-3; clone size: -; V gene: TRBV14; D gene: TRBD2; CDR3 protein: CASSTGGGTDTQYF; CDR3 DNA: TGTGCCAGCAGCACGGGAGGAGGCACAGATACGCAGTATTTT
J gene: TRBJ2-4; clone size: -; V gene: TRBV28; D gene: -; CDR3 protein: CASSLSGVAKNIQYF; CDR3 DNA: TGTGCCAGCAGTTTATCAGGGGTGGCCAAAAACATTCAGTACTTC
J gene: TRBJ2-3; clone size: -; V gene: TRBV6-2/TRBV6-3; D gene: -; CDR3 protein: CASSYATRFTDTQYF; CDR3 DNA: TGTGCCAGCAGTTACGCCACTAGGTTCACAGATACGCAGTATTTT
J gene: TRBJ1-1; clone size: medium-sized; V gene: TRBV10-3; D gene: -; CDR3 protein: CAISGGTTEAFF; CDR3 DNA: TGTGCCATCAGTGGAGGTACCACTGAAGCTTTCTTT
J gene: TRBJ1-1; clone size: -; V gene: TRBV6-2/TRBV6-3; D gene: -; CDR3 protein: CASSHQTVMNTEAFF; CDR3 DNA: TGTGCCAGCAGCCATCAGACAGTCATGAACACTGAAGCTTTCTTT
J gene: TRBJ2-3; clone size: -; V gene: TRBV10-1; D gene: TRBD2; CDR3 protein: CASSRLAGDTDTQYF; CDR3 DNA: TGCGCCAGCAGTCGACTAGCGGGGGACACAGATACGCAGTATTTT